These 8 T cell receptor beta chains share one sample of origin, sequenced in a study of cytomegalovirus exposure and HLA in healthy donors. PCR was performed using 60 Vbeta and 13 Jbeta primers. Some clones are missing from TCRdb's copy, which holds only in-frame ones; the method was immunoSEQ multiplex PCR. The profile shows 200,000 to 300,000 clones, almost 85% of them singletons. The source material was PBMCs. These receptors originate from a woman in her thirties or forties in good health and CMV-seropositive.

The gene calls are TRBV27 and TRBJ2-7; 7 bases agree with TRBD1. CDR1 and CDR2 (germline): MNHEY, SMNVEV (reference sequence). The J segment lost 2 bases and the V segment lost 5 bases, leaving 9 bases of the junction unmatched. The length of the CDR3 is 15 residues. CDR3 sequence reads: CASSTKRDSTYEQYF. The CDR3 DNA is TGTGCCAGCAGTACAAAACGGGACAGCACCTACGAGCAGTACTTC.

This chain uses TRBV7-9 with TRBJ2-7, with TRBD1 matching over 9 bases. Germline V gives CDR1 SEHNR, CDR2 FQNEAQ (reference sequence). The CDR3 contains 15 residues. Unmatched junction bases numbered 7, after V lost 3 bases and J lost 4 bases. CDR3 residues: CASSFGWDREYEQYF. The DNA for the CDR3 is TGTGCCAGCAGCTTCGGGTGGGACAGGGAATACGAGCAGTACTTC. The entire variable domain, with the rest obtained from reference TRBV7-9 and TRBJ2-7, is as follows: DTGVSQNPRHKITKRGQNVTFRCDPISEHNRLYWYRQTLGQGPEFLTYFQNEAQLEKSRLLSDRFSAERPKGSFSTLEIQRTEQGDSAMYLCASSFGWDREYEQYFGPGTRLTVT.

The rearrangement uses TRBV18 and TRBJ1-2, with a tentative D call TRBD1 (5 bases). V lost 6 bases and J lost 6, with 20 bases in between. This CDR3 region has 15 residues. The germline gives CDR1 KGHSH, CDR2 LQKENI. The CDR3 loop is CASSPTVSGADGYTF. In DNA, the CDR3 is TGTGCCAGCTCGCCTACAGTCAGCGGGGCCGATGGCTACACCTTC.

This clone was seen once. V and J are TRBV2 and TRBJ2-1, with TRBD2 matching over 7 bases. After removal of 6 bases from V and 3 bases from J, the junction contained 5 bases not matched to a gene. Germline V gene data show CDR1 as SNHLY and CDR2 as FYNNEI. The CDR3 loop spans 14 amino acids. CDR3 coding DNA: TGTGCCAGCAGCCTAGCGGAGGTCTACAATGAGCAGTTCTTC. Translating it yields CASSLAEVYNEQFF.

The chain joins TRBV6-5 to TRBJ2-7; tentative D call: TRBD1 (6 bases). Germline lookup yields CDR1 MNHEY and CDR2 SVGAGI. Trimming cost V 2 bases and J 1 base, with 9 bases left between them. The CDR3 sequence is 14 residues long. The CDR3 nucleotides are TGTGCCAGCAGTTACCAGGGGCGATCCTACGAGCAGTACTTC. It yields the protein CASSYQGRSYEQYF.

The chain couples TRBV27 to TRBJ2-7, with TRBD2 identical over 9 bases. V gave up 6 bases and J gave up 0 bases; unmatched junction bases: 6. The CDR3 totals 15 residues. Germline assignment: CDR1 MNHEY and CDR2 SMNVEV (reference sequence). The CDR3 protein is CASRQRSGSSYEQYF. CDR3 DNA: TGTGCCAGCAGACAACGTAGCGGGAGCTCCTACGAGCAGTACTTC.

The chain joins TRBV4-2 to TRBJ2-1; TRBD1 is a possible D gene (6 bases). The CDR3 consists of 15 residues. In germline, CDR1 is LGHNA, CDR2 YNFKEQ. V was shortened by 5 bases and J by 10 bases, with 21 bases between the two germline ends. This chain's CDR3 is CASSYLGGPPPEQFF. The CDR3 region has the DNA TGTGCCAGCAGCTACCTAGGGGGACCTCCCCCGGAGCAGTTCTTC.

CDR3 region: CASSLLIASGETQYF. The CDR3 coding sequence is TGTGCCAGCAGCTTGCTCATCGCTAGCGGGGAGACCCAGTACTTC. The chain joins TRBV7-6 to TRBJ2-5, with 8 bases matching TRBD2. The trim removed 3 bases at V and 5 bases at J, leaving 8 bases unmatched. This CDR3 spans 15 amino acids. Germline V CDR1 and CDR2: SGHVS, FNYEAQ.